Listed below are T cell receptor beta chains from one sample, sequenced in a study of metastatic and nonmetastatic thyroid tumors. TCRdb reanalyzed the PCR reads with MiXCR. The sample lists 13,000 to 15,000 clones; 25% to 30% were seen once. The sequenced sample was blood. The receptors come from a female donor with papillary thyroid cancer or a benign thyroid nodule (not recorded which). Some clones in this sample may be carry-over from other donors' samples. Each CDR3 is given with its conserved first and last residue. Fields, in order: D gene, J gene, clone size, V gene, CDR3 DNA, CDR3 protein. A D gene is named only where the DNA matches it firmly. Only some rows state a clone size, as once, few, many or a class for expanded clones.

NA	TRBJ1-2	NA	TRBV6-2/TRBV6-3	TGTGCCAGAGAAAGAGGGAACTATGGCTACACCTTC	CARERGNYGYTF
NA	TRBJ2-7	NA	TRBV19	TGTGCCAGTAGTGCCGGGACTGCGTTTGAGCAGTACTTC	CASSAGTAFEQYF
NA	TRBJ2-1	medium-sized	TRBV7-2	TGTGCCAGCAGTCCCAGGAGTCGGGGGGCCAATGAGCAGTTCTTC	CASSPRSRGANEQFF
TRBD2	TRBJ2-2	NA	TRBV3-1	TGTGCCAGCAGCCAAGACACAGCGGGAGTGGCCACCGGGGAGCTGTTTTTT	CASSQDTAGVATGELFF
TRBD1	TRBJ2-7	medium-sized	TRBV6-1	TGTGCCAGCAGTTCGGACAGGGGGCTGGACGAGCAGTACTTC	CASSSDRGLDEQYF
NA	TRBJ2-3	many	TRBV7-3	TGTGCCAGCAGCTGGACTAGCACAGATACGCAGTATTTT	CASSWTSTDTQYF
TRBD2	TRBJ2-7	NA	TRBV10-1	TGCGCCAGCAGGTCAGCGGGAGCCGTTTTCTTTTTTCGTGACGAGCAGTACTTC	CASRSAGAVFFFRDEQYF
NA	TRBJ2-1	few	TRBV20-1	TGCAGTGCTAGAGACTTCACTAGCCACAATTGGCAGTTCTTC	CSARDFTSHNWQFF
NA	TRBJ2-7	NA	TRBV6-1	TGTGCCAGCAGTGAAAATGGGGGCTCATCCCACGAGCAGTACTTC	CASSENGGSSHEQYF
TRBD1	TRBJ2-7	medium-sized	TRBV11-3	TGTGCCAGCAGCGTCCCGTGGACAGGGACCCACGAGCAGTACTTC	CASSVPWTGTHEQYF
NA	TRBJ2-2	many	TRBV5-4	TGTGCCAGCAGCCAGACTTACACCGGGGAGCTGTTTTTT	CASSQTYTGELFF
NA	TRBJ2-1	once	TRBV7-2	TGTGCCAGCAGCCTTAGCGGTGGAACCTACAATGAGCAGTTCTTC	CASSLSGGTYNEQFF
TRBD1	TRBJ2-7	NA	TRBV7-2	TGTGCCAGCAGCCCCGAGGGGGCGATCCCCACCGAGCAGTACTTC	CASSPEGAIPTEQYF
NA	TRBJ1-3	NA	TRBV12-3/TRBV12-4	TGTGCCAGATCTGGGGTTTCCGGCGGAAACACCATATATTTT	CARSGVSGGNTIYF